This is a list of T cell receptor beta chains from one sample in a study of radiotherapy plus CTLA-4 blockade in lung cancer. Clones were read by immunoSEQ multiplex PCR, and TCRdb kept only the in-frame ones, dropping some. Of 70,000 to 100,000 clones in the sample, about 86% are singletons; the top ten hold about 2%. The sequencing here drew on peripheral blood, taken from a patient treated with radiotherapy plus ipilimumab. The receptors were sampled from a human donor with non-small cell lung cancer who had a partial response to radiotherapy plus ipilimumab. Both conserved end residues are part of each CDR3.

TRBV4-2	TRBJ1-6	CASSQEVGDRSSSYNSPLHF
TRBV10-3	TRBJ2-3	CAISEWRGFETDTQYF
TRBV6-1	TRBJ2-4	CASSEGHGEVGIQYF
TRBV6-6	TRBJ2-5	CASNQRKGETQYF
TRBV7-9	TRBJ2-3	CASSLEGQPSDTQYF
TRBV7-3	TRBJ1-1	CASSPRTRTEAFF
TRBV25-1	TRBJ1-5	CASSARQGNQPQHF
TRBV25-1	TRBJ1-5	CASKSGQGASNQPQHF
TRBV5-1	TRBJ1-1	CASSIAGTPNTEAFF
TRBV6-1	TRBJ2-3	CASSYGGGTDTQYF
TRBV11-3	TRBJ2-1	CASSVQSGYNEQFF
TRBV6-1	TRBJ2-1	CASGRGTYNEQFF
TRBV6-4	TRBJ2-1	CASKPARGLLFF
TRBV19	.	CASSIGRQYEQYF
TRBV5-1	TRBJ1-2	CASSLGRGQEYGYTF
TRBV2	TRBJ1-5	CASSPGVYTFSNQPQHF
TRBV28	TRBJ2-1	CASSRTSGRNEQFF
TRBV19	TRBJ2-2	CASSARARNTGELFF
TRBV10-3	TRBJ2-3	CAISLERETGTDTQYF
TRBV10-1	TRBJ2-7	CASTDGGADEQYF
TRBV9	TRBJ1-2	CASSVDKEYGYTF
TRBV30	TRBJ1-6	CAWDPGEANSPLHF
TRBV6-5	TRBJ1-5	CASSRTGISNQPQHF
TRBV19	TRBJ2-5	CASSIQGAETQYF
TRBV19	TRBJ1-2	CASSKGAGNYGYTF
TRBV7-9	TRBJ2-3	CASSPGSTDTQYF
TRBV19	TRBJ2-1	CASTIHRQGSTYNEQFF
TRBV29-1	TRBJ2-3	CSAGQVADTQYF
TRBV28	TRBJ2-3	CASSTSWRAGTDTQYF
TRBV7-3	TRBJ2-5	CASSLGGLLQETQYF
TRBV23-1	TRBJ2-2	CASSQRFSGRWDTGELFF
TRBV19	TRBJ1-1	CASSFQDILNTEAFF
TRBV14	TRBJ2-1	CASSTDRGNEQFF
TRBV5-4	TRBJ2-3	CASREGTVDTQYF
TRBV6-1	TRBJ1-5	CASMAGVNQPQHF
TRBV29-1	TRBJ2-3	CSEIETAADTQYF
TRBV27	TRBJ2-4	CASSLTGGTNIQYF
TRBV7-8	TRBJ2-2	CASSRDRGRGSGELFF
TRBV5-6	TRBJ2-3	CASSSLGTSGTTDTQYF
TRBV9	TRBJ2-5	CASSGGQGGGETQYF
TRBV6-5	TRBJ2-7	CASSYPGQGHEQYF
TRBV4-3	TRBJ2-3	CASSPGTSSSDTQYF
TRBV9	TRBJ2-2	CASSLLDSHTGELFF
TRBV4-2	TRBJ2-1	CASSPLSAGVSHEQFF
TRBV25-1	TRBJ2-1	CASSEYVGAIFF
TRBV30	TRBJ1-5	CAWNLPGIPNQPQHF
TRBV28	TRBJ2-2	CASTPGTGELFF
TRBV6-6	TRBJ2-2	CASSPPTGYTGELFF
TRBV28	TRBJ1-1	CASTPFPADTEAFF
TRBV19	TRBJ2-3	CASNNRGGGGTDTQYF
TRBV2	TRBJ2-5	CASRGQNEETQYF
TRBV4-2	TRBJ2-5	CASSKGQGQETQYF
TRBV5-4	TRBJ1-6	CASSLAGGAYNSPLHF
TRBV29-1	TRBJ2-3	CSVEGRYTDTQYF
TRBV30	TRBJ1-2	CAWTDNREAYGYTF
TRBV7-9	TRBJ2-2	CASSLGGGATGELFF
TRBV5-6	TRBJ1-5	CASSLGGSSNQPQHF
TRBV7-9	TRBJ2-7	CASSPMGEGYEQYF
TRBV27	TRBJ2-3	CASSPLAGGVTDTQYF
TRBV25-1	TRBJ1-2	CAAARQLNYGYTF